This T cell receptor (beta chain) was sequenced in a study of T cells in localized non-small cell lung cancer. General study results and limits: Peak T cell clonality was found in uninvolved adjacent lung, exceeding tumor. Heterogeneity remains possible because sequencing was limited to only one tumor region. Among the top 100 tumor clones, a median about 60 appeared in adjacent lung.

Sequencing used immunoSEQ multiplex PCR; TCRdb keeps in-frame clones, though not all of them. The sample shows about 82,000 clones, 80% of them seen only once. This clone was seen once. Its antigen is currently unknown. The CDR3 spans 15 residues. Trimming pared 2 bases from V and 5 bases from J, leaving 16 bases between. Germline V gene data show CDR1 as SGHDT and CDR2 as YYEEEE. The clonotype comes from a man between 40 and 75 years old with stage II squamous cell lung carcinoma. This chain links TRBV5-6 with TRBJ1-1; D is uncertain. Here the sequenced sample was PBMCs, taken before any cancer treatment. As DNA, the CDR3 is TGTGCCAGCAGCTTTCGGTTCACAAGGGCTACTGAAGCTTTCTTT. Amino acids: CASSFRFTRATEAFF.